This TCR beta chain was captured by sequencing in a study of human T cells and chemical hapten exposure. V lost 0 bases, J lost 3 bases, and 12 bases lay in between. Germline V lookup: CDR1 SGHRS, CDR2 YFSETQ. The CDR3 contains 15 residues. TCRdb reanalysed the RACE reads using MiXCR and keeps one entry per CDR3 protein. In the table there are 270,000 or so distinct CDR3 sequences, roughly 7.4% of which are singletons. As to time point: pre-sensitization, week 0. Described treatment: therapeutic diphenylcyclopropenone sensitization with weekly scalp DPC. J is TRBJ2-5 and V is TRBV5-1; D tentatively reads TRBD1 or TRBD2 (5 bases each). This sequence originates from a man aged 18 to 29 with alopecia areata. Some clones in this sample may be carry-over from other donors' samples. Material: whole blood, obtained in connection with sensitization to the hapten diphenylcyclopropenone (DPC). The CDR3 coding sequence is TGCGCCAGCAGCTTGGCCAGGGACGGGAAAGAGACCCAGTACTTC. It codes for CASSLARDGKETQYF.